A single sample gave rise to the 15 T cell receptor beta chains below, sequenced in a study of blood T cell repertoires in COVID-19 (dated by TCRdb to 2020 to 2022). The library was generated by the immunoSEQ multiplex PCR assay. TCRdb carries this immuneACCESS record with in-frame sequences only. Its versions omit some clonotypes, under half of them owing to an unresolved V gene in the studies checked, with the rest unexplained. Across this sample there are 190,000 or so clones, with 90% seen only once. The ten top clones hold approximately 1.1% of the sample. Sequenced sample: PBMCs or T cells enriched from blood (not recorded which). The receptors were gathered from a man aged 30 to 45 who had recovered from COVID-19.

V is TRBV7-9 and J is TRBJ2-7; 7 bases fit TRBD1. This CDR3 region has 15 residues. V lost 2 bases, J lost 2 bases, and 6 bases stayed unmatched. Germline values: CDR1 SEHNR, CDR2 FQNEAQ (reference sequence). The CDR3 spells CASSLPQGTTYEQYF. DNA for the CDR3: TGTGCCAGCAGCTTACCACAGGGGACGACCTACGAGCAGTACTTC.

Points on this clone: This specimen includes other DNA sequences encoding the same CDR3. The chain employs TRBV6-5 and TRBJ2-2; possibly TRBD2 for D (7 bases). The CDR3 extends over 14 amino acids. V was pared by 2 bases and J by 4 bases, with 8 bases between. The germline V gene has CDR1 MNHEY and CDR2 SVGAGI. In DNA, the CDR3 is TGTGCCAGCAGTTACAGGGGGGGCACCGGGGAGCTGTTTTTT. Translated, it gives CASSYRGGTGELFF.

The rearrangement links TRBV21-1 to TRBJ2-7; the table assigns TRBD2, which was not confirmed against the DNA. TRBV21-1 is a pseudogene locus. The CDR3 sequence is 14 residues long. The DNA of the CDR3 is TGTGCCAGCAGCAAGAGAGGGCACAACTACGAGCAGTACTTC. This sequence encodes CASSKRGHNYEQYF.

This clone was recorded once. The chain carries TRBV19 and TRBJ1-5; D remains ambiguous. V gave up 6 bases and J gave up 1 base, with 13 bases separating them. The V gene's germline CDR1 is LNHDA and CDR2 SQIVND (reference sequence). This CDR3 is 15 amino acids long. The CDR3 reads CASRGSSGSNQPQHF. In DNA form, the CDR3 reads TGTGCCAGTAGAGGGAGCTCGGGGAGCAATCAGCCCCAGCATTTT.

This clone was observed a few times. The chain has TRBV19 and TRBJ2-2; 8 nucleotides align to TRBD2. The V and J ends lost 10 bases and 5 bases, in that order; junction bases with no gene match: 9. The CDR3 consists of 14 residues. CDR1 is LNHDA, CDR2 SQIVND, per germline (reference sequence). This chain's CDR3 is CATKSGSGTGELFF. The CDR3 bases are TGTGCCACCAAAAGCGGGAGTGGGACCGGGGAGCTGTTTTTT.

This clone was seen once. The J gene is TRBJ2-5, the V gene TRBV5-1, with TRBD2 matching over 8 bases. The germline gives CDR1 SGHRS, CDR2 YFSETQ. This CDR3 region has 15 residues. V lost 0 bases to trimming and J lost 3 bases; unmatched junction nucleotides: 4. The CDR3 DNA reads as TGCGCCAGCAGCTTGGCCGCGACTAGCGAAGAGACCCAGTACTTC. The encoded protein is CASSLAATSEETQYF.

The chain links TRBV7-2 to TRBJ2-2, with a tentative D call TRBD2 (6 bases). CDR1 is SGHTA, CDR2 FQGNSA, per germline. The V end lost 5 bases, the J end lost 0 bases, and 10 bases lay between the germline ends. This CDR3 comprises 15 residues. The CDR3 coding sequence is TGTGCCAGCAGCCCGGGACTCACGAACACCGGGGAGCTGTTTTTT. This translates into CASSPGLTNTGELFF.

The rearrangement joins TRBV7-2 to TRBJ2-1; 13 bases match TRBD2. V was clipped by 5 bases and J by 4 bases; unmatched bases: 11. The length of the CDR3 is 18 residues. Germline lookup yields CDR1 SGHTA and CDR2 FQGNSA. As DNA, the CDR3 is TGTGCCAGCAGCCCCAGGACTAGCGGGAGTTTATTTTACAATGAGCAGTTCTTC. This codes for CASSPRTSGSLFYNEQFF.

The chain links TRBV7-2 to TRBJ2-5, with D maybe TRBD1 (5 bases). From germline, CDR1 is SGHTA and CDR2 FQGNSA. V lost 4 bases, J lost 5 bases, and 20 bases lay in between. The CDR3 spans 16 residues. The CDR3 region has the DNA TGTGCCAGCAGCTCTTCCGTGGGGCTAGGTGGGGAGACCCAGTACTTC. It is translated as CASSSSVGLGGETQYF.

J is TRBJ1-1 and V is TRBV5-1, with 8 bases that match TRBD1. This CDR3 is 15 amino acids long. Germline V gene data show CDR1 as SGHRS and CDR2 as YFSETQ. J lost 5 bases, V lost 4 bases, and 10 bases had no gene match. DNA for the CDR3: TGCGCCAGCAGCCCGGACAGGGTTAGGGGGACTGAAGCTTTCTTT. It is translated as CASSPDRVRGTEAFF.

The CDR3, as DNA: TGTGCCAGCAGCTTAGTTCGCAAAGGCCTAGCGGACGCCTACAATGAGCAGTTCTTC. Its translation: CASSLVRKGLADAYNEQFF. The chain recombines TRBV7-2 with TRBJ2-1; 7 positions agree with TRBD2. The CDR3 runs 19 residues. Germline trimming cut 1 base from V and 2 bases from J; bases unmatched to any gene: 14. Per the germline V gene, CDR1 is SGHTA and CDR2 is FQGNSA.

Written as DNA, the CDR3 is TGCGCCAGCAGCTCGGGACAGCTAAACTATGGCTACACCTTC. It codes for CASSSGQLNYGYTF. The rearrangement links TRBV10-2 to TRBJ1-2; 7 bases line up with TRBD1. The germline V gene encodes CDR1 WSHSY and CDR2 SAAADI. V lost 6 bases to trimming and J lost 2 bases; unmatched junction nucleotides: 6. The CDR3 loop spans 14 amino acids.

The J gene is TRBJ2-7, the V gene TRBV9; D unclear. The CDR3 is 14 amino acids. Germline V gene sequence: CDR1 SGDLS, CDR2 YYNGEE. The germline V and J ends were trimmed by 0 bases and 4 bases, with 11 bases remaining between them. CDR3 coding DNA: TGTGCCAGCAGCGTAGGTGAGCCCCAATACGAGCAGTACTTC. Its protein product is CASSVGEPQYEQYF. The full variable domain, with the rest looked up from reference TRBV9 and TRBJ2-7, is DSGVTQTPKHLITATGQRVTLRCSPRSGDLSVYWYQQSLDQGLQFLIQYYNGEERAKGNILERFSAQQFPDLHSELNLSSLELGDSALYFCASSVGEPQYEQYFGPGTRLTVT.

This chain uses TRBV5-4 with TRBJ2-2, with 10 bases that match TRBD2. The CDR3 extends over 17 amino acids. Germline CDR1 reads SGHNT; CDR2 reads YYREEE (reference sequence). J lost 2 bases, V lost 4 bases, and 8 bases had no gene match. The CDR3 loop is CASSPGLAAGNTGELFF. As DNA, the CDR3 is TGTGCCAGCAGCCCCGGACTAGCGGCCGGAAACACCGGGGAGCTGTTTTTT. The full variable domain, in which reference TRBV5-4 and TRBJ2-2 provide the parts outside the CDR3, is ETGVTQSPTHLIKTRGQQVTLRCSSQSGHNTVSWYQQALGQGPQFIFQYYREEENGRGNFPPRFSGLQFPNYSSELNVNALELDDSALYLCASSPGLAAGNTGELFFGEGSRLTVL.

The V call is TRBV7-9, the J call TRBJ2-1, with 12 bases that match TRBD2. J gave up 9 bases and V 5 bases, and 11 bases lay outside the gene matches. The V gene's germline CDR1 is SEHNR and CDR2 FQNEAQ (reference sequence). This CDR3 spans 16 amino acids. The CDR3 coding sequence is TGTGCCAGCAGCCCCGGTACTAGCGGGAGGCCTGGTGAGCAGTTCTTC. Its protein is CASSPGTSGRPGEQFF. Full variable domain (rest looked up from reference TRBV7-9 and TRBJ2-1): DTGVSQNPRHKITKRGQNVTFRCDPISEHNRLYWYRQTLGQGPEFLTYFQNEAQLEKSRLLSDRFSAERPKGSFSTLEIQRTEQGDSAMYLCASSPGTSGRPGEQFFGPGTRLTVL.